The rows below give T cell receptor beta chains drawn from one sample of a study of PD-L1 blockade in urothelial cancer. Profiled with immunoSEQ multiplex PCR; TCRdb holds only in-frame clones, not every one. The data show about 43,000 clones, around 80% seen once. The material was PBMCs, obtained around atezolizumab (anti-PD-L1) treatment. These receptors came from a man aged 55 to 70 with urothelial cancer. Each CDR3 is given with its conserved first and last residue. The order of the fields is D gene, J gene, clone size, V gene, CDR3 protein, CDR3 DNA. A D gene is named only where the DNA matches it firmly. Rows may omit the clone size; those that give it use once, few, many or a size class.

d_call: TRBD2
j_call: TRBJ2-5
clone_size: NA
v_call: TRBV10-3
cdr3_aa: CAISGGRGVQETQYF
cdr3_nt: TGTGCCATCAGTGGGGGGCGGGGGGTTCAAGAGACCCAGTACTTC

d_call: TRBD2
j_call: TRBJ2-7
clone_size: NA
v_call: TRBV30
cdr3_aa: CAWSGASGRQQYF
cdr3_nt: TGTGCCTGGAGCGGGGCTAGCGGGAGACAGCAGTACTTC

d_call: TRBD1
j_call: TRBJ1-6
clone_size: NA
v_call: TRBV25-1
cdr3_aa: CASSELDRASSYNSPLHF
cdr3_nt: TGTGCCAGCAGTGAATTAGACAGGGCGAGCTCCTATAATTCACCCCTCCACTTT

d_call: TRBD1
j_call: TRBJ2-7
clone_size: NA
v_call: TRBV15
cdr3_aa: CATSSPGTGGYEQYF
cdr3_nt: TGTGCCACCAGCAGCCCCGGGACAGGGGGCTACGAGCAGTACTTC

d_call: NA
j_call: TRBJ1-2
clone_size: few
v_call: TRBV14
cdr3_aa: CASSQVGGGTTRGYGYTF
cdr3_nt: TGTGCCAGCAGCCAAGTCGGGGGGGGTACAACTCGAGGATATGGCTACACCTTC

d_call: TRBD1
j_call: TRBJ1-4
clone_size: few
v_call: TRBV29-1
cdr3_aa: CSVIGQDEKLFF
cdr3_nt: TGCAGCGTGATTGGACAGGATGAAAAACTGTTTTTT

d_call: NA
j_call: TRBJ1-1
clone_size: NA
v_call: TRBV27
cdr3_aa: CASSLDGKYMNTEAFF
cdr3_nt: TGTGCCAGCAGTTTAGATGGCAAATACATGAACACTGAAGCTTTCTTT

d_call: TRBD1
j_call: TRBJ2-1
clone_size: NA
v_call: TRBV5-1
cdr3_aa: CASSRPGTGTYNEQFF
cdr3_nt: TGCGCCAGCAGCCGACCCGGGACAGGGACCTACAATGAGCAGTTCTTC

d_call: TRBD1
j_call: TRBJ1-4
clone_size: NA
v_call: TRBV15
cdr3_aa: CATSQGERNEKLFF
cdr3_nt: TGTGCCACCAGTCAGGGGGAACGGAATGAAAAACTGTTTTTT

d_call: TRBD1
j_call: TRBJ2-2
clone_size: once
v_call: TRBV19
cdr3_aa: CASSDRGEAGELFF
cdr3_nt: TGTGCCAGTAGTGACAGGGGGGAGGCCGGGGAGCTGTTTTTT

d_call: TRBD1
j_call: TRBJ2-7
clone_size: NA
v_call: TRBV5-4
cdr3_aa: CASSLKQGRGEQYF
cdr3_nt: TGTGCCAGCAGCTTGAAACAGGGGAGAGGCGAGCAGTACTTC

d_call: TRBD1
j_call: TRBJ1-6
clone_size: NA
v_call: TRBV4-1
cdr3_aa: CASSQDGQGESPLHF
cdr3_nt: TGCGCCAGCAGCCAAGACGGACAGGGAGAATCACCCCTCCACTTT

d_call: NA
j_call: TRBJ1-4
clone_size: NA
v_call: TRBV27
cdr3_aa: CASTAAGSNEKLFF
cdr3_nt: TGTGCCAGCACTGCTGCGGGGTCTAATGAAAAACTGTTTTTT

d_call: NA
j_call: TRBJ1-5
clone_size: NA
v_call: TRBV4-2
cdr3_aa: CASSQDGGNQPQHF
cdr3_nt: TGTGCCAGCAGCCAAGACGGGGGCAATCAGCCCCAGCATTTT

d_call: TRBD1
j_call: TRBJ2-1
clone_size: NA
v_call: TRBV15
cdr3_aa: CATSGSGTGVRNEQFF
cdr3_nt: TGTGCCACCAGTGGATCCGGGACAGGGGTCCGTAATGAGCAGTTCTTC

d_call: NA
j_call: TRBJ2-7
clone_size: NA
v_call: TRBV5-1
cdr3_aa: CASSRGGGPYEQYF
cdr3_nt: TGCGCCAGCAGCCGTGGCGGCGGCCCCTACGAGCAGTACTTC

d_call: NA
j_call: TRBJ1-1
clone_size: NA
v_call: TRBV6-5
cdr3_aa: CASSYVVGGTEAFF
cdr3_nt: TGTGCCAGCAGTTACGTTGTTGGGGGGACTGAAGCTTTCTTT

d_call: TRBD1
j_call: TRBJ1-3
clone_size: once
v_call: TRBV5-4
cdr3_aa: CASSGPGRTGFGNTIYF
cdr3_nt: TGTGCCAGCAGCGGGCCGGGACGGACAGGCTTCGGAAACACCATATATTTT

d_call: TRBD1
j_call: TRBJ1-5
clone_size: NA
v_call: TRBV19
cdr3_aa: CASSSLAGQGGQPQHF
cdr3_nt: TGTGCCAGTAGTTCTCTTGCCGGACAGGGAGGGCAGCCCCAGCATTTT

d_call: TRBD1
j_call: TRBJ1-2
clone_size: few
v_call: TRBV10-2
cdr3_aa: CASSAGTGDGYTF
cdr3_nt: TGCGCCAGCAGTGCCGGGACAGGGGATGGCTACACCTTC

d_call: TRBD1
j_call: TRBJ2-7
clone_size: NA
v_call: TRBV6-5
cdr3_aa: CASSYGTGTGEWYF
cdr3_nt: TGTGCCAGCAGTTACGGGACCGGGACAGGAGAGTGGTACTTC

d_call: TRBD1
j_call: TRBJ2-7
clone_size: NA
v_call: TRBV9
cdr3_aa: CASSVGTGGREQYF
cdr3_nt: TGTGCCAGCAGCGTCGGGACAGGCGGTCGCGAGCAGTACTTC

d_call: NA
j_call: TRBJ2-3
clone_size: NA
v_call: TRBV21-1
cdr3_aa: CASSKQDRVYTDTQYF
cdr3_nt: TGTGCCAGCAGCAAACAGGACAGGGTTTACACAGATACGCAGTATTTT

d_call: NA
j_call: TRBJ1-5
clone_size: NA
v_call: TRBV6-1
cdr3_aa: CASSVPRDIASNQPQHF
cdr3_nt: TGTGCCAGCAGTGTCCCTCGGGACATCGCAAGCAATCAGCCCCAGCATTTT

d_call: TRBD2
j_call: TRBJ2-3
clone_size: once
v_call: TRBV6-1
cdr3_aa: CASSDQTSGTFSSTDTQYF
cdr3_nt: TGTGCCAGCAGTGATCAGACTAGCGGTACTTTTTCTAGCACAGATACGCAGTATTTT

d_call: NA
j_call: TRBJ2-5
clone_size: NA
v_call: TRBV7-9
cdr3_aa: CASSLQETSQYF
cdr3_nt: TGTGCCAGCAGCCTGCAAGAGACTTCCCAGTACTTC

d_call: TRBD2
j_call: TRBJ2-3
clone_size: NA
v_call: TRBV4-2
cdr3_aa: CASSQTSGDTQYF
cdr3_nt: TGTGCCAGCAGCCAAACTAGCGGGGATACGCAGTATTTT

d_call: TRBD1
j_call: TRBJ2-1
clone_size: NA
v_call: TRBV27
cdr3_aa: CASSIPGQGNNEQFF
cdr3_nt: TGTGCCAGCAGTATCCCGGGACAGGGTAACAATGAGCAGTTCTTC

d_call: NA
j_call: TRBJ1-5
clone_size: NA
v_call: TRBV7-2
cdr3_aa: CASSLTGSNQPQHF
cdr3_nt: TGTGCCAGCAGCCTAACAGGGAGCAATCAGCCCCAGCATTTT

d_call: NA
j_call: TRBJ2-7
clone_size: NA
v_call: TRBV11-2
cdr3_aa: CASSPDIYEQYF
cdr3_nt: TGTGCCAGCAGCCCAGACATCTACGAGCAGTACTTC

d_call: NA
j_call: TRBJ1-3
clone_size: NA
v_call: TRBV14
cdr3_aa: CASSVLGGNTIYF
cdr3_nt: TGTGCCAGCAGCGTACTAGGTGGAAACACCATATATTTT

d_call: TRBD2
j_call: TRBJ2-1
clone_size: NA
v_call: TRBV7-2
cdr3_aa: CASSSTSGRGEQFF
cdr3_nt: TGTGCCAGCAGCTCCACTAGCGGGAGGGGCGAGCAGTTCTTC

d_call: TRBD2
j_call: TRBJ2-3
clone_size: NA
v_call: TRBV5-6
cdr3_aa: CASSRRTSGGAGSDTQYF
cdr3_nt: TGTGCCAGCAGCCGGCGGACTAGCGGGGGGGCCGGGTCAGATACGCAGTATTTT

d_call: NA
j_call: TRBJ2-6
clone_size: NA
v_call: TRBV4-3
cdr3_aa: CASSQAGSGANVLTF
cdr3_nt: TGCGCCAGCAGCCAAGCCGGCTCTGGGGCCAACGTCCTGACTTTC

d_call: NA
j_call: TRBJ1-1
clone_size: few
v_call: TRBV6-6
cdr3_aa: CASSYRSVAFF
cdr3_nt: TGTGCCAGCAGTTACCGGTCGGTCGCTTTCTTT

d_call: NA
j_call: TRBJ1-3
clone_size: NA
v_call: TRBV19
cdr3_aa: CASSILGLSGNTIYF
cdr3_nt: TGTGCCAGTAGTATTCTGGGCCTCTCTGGAAACACCATATATTTT

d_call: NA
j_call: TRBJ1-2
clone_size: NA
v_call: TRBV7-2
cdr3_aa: CASSLDRDHGYTF
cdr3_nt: TGTGCCAGCAGCTTAGACAGGGATCATGGCTACACCTTC

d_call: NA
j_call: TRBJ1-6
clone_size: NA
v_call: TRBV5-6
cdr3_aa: CASSSTPGLQSYNSPLHF
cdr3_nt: TGTGCCAGCAGCTCAACACCGGGACTCCAATCCTATAATTCACCCCTCCACTTT

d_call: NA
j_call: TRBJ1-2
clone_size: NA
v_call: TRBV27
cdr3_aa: CASSRDNNYGYTF
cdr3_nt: TGTGCCAGCAGTCGGGACAATAACTATGGCTACACCTTC

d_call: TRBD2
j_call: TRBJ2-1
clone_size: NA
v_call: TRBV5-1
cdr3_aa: CASSLASGGRRNEQFF
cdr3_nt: TGCGCCAGCAGCTTGGCGTCGGGGGGGCGGCGGAATGAGCAGTTCTTC

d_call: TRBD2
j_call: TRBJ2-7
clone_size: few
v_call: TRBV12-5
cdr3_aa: CASGLDLTSGSTRQYF
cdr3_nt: TGTGCTAGTGGTTTGGACCTGACTAGCGGCTCTACTCGGCAGTACTTC

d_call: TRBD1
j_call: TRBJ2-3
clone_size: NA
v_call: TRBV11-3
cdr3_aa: CASSLGLDRGTDTQYF
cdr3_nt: TGTGCCAGCAGCCTCGGCTTGGACAGGGGAACTGATACGCAGTATTTT

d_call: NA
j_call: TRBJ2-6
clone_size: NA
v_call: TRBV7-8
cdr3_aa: CASNLWGAGANVLTF
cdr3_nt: TGTGCCAGCAACCTCTGGGGGGCTGGGGCCAACGTCCTGACTTTC

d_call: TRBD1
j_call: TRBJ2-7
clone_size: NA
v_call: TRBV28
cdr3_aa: CASSPLTFRDRGFDEQYF
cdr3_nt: TGTGCCAGCAGTCCCCTTACATTCCGGGACAGGGGATTCGACGAGCAGTACTTC

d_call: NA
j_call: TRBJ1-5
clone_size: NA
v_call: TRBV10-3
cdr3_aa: CAISESRNREGQPQHF
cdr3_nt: TGTGCCATCAGTGAGTCGAGGAACAGGGAAGGGCAGCCCCAGCATTTT

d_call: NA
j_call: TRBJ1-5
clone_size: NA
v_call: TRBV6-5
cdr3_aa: CASARTFNQPQHF
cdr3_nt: TGTGCCAGCGCTCGGACTTTCAATCAGCCCCAGCATTTT

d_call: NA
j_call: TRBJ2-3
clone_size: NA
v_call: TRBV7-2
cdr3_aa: CASSLGRATDTQYF
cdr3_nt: TGTGCCAGCAGCTTAGGTCGAGCCACAGATACGCAGTATTTT

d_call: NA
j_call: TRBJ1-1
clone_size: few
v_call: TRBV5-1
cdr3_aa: CASSLATGTEAFF
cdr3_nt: TGCGCCAGCAGCTTGGCGACAGGCACTGAAGCTTTCTTT